This passage covers 8 T cell receptor beta chains from one sample sequenced in a study of human T cells and chemical hapten exposure. Unfractionated whole blood was the source of the extracted total RNA. The library labeled individual cDNA molecules by adding unique molecular identifiers to them. One entry per CDR3 protein, called by TCRdb with MiXCR from the reads. This table has about 120,000 distinct CDR3 sequences, 8% to 9.5% appearing once. The sample comprised whole blood. The receptor source for this set is a human donor in good health. Some clones in this sample may be carry-over from other donors' samples.

This clonotype has at least ten counts. The chain carries TRBV29-1 and TRBJ2-5; TRBD1 might be the D (6 bases). The CDR3 is made up of 14 amino acids. Trimming took 6 bases from V and 9 from J, leaving 23 bases between them. Germline assignment: CDR1 SQVTM and CDR2 ANQGSEA. The CDR3 DNA sequence: TGCAGCGTCTCGCCCGACAGCCTGGGGGCGGCCCAGTACTTC. Amino acids: CSVSPDSLGAAQYF.

This clonotype was seen many times. The CDR3 DNA sequence: TGTGCCAGCAGTCCCCTTAGGACAGGGTATGGCTACACCTTC. Translation: CASSPLRTGYGYTF. The chain joins TRBV27 to TRBJ1-2; TRBD1 agrees at 8 bases. Looked up from germline, CDR1 is MNHEY and CDR2 is SMNVEV (reference sequence). The CDR3 is made up of 14 amino acids. The V segment lost 5 bases and the J segment 5 bases; nucleotides outside the gene matches: 7.

This clonotype was seen more than once but under ten times. This chain links TRBV6-2 or TRBV6-3 with TRBJ2-1; tentatively, D is TRBD2 (6 bases). CDR3 length: 15 residues. Germline values: CDR1 MNHEY, CDR2 SVGEGT. Deletions cut 6 bases from V and 4 bases from J, with 16 bases between. DNA of the CDR3: TGTGCCAGCAGAACTAGGGACTCGTCTTACAATGAGCAGTTCTTC. Translated, it gives CASRTRDSSYNEQFF.

The sample holds many counts of this clonotype. The CDR3 nucleotides read TGTGCCAGCAGTTACCGGGAAAGGGGAGGGAGTGAAAAACTGTTTTTT. It encodes CASSYRERGGSEKLFF. This chain uses TRBV6-5 with TRBJ1-4, with D perhaps matching TRBD1 (5 bases). This CDR3 has 16 amino acids. The ends were cut back, 2 bases at V and 7 bases at J, with 17 bases in the middle. The germline V gene encodes CDR1 MNHEY and CDR2 SVGAGI.

This clonotype was picked up a small number of times. V gene TRBV5-4 combines with J gene TRBJ2-3, with a possible D match to TRBD1 (6 bases). Germline V lookup: CDR1 SGHNT, CDR2 YYREEE (reference sequence). Trimming stripped 0 bases from V and 1 base from J, with 12 bases between. CDR3 length: 16 amino acids. CDR3 DNA sequence: TGTGCCAGCAGCTTGGCGAGGGGGAGCGGCACAGATACGCAGTATTTT. Amino acid sequence: CASSLARGSGTDTQYF.

This clonotype was seen only a few times. CDR3 sequence: CASSLDSLLTDTQYF. CDR3 bases: TGCGCCAGCAGCTTGGATTCACTACTCACAGATACGCAGTATTTT. J is TRBJ2-3 and V is TRBV5-1; D unclear. The CDR3 has 15 residues. V lost 0 bases, J lost 2 bases, and 10 bases lay in between. Germline values: CDR1 SGHRS, CDR2 YFSETQ.

In its sample, this clonotype was seen many times. The chain combines TRBV7-9 with TRBJ2-3, with TRBD2 matching over 7 bases. The CDR3 runs to 18 residues. The V gene end was trimmed by 2 bases and the J gene end by 1 base; junction bases not matched to a gene: 12. Germline V gene data show CDR1 as SEHNR and CDR2 as FQNEAQ (reference sequence). The CDR3 nucleotides read TGTGCCAGCAGCTTAAAGGCCGGCGGGAGAATCGGCACAGATACGCAGTATTTT. Translated: CASSLKAGGRIGTDTQYF.

V usage is TRBV29-1 and J usage is TRBJ1-1, with D unclear. The germline V and J ends were trimmed by 0 bases and 6 bases, with 11 bases remaining between them. There are 13 residues in the CDR3. Germline V gene lookup returns CDR1 SQVTM and CDR2 ANQGSEA. The CDR3 region has the DNA TGCAGCGTTGAAGAGATCCCCCGGCCTGAAGCTTTCTTT. Translated, it gives CSVEEIPRPEAFF. Full variable domain (remainder filled in from reference TRBV29-1 and TRBJ1-1): SAVISQKPSRDICQRGTSLTIQCQVDSQVTMMFWYRQQPGQSLTLIATANQGSEATYESGFVIDKFPISRPNLTFSTLTVSNMSPEDSSIYLCSVEEIPRPEAFFGQGTRLTVV.